This section outlines one TCR beta chain sequence together with its context. This record comes from a study of blood T cell repertoires in COVID-19. Study information: Specimens from acute and convalescent COVID-19 originated in the United States, Italy and Spain. PBMCs, B-cell-depleted T cells, or T cells were the source of the cDNA or gDNA that made up the material.

Trimming took 7 bases from V and 0 from J; bases not matched to a gene: 6. The CDR3 consists of 15 residues. The V gene's germline CDR1 is MNHEY and CDR2 SVGAGI. Under the authors' procedure: Reference gene primer amplification in the assay estimated nucleated cell counts. The table came from immunoSEQ multiplex PCR; TCRdb's copy has only in-frame clones and leaves some out. That table is the source of V, J and clone size, and D and trimming were worked out from the DNA. This table holds 160,000 or so clones, roughly 90% found once. The clonotype was recovered from a man aged 60 to 75 with active or convalescent COVID-19. The chain links TRBV6-5 to TRBJ2-7; 10 bases map to TRBD1. Sequenced sample: peripheral blood. The chain's CDR3 is CASTKGQGYSYEQYF. CDR3 bases: TGTGCCAGCACCAAGGGACAGGGGTACTCCTACGAGCAGTACTTC.